This TCR beta chain was observed in a study of liver allograft versus peripheral blood T cells. The overall study: Comparing T cell receptor repertoires in transplanted livers with those in recipients' peripheral blood was part of the design.

MiXCR, run by TCRdb on the reads, gives a single entry per CDR3 protein. The sample holds fewer than 15,000 distinct CDR3 sequences, about 20% seen once. By share of the sample, this clonotype is medium-sized. Its cognate antigen is unknown. The CDR3 has 14 amino acids. V lost 2 bases and J lost 0, with 5 bases in between. Germline CDR1 SQVTM, CDR2 ANQGSEA. General study findings and limits: Liver allograft T cell receptor repertoires were reported to differ from peripheral blood repertoires.

The clonotype originates from a human patient who had a liver transplant. Some T cells may be the graft donor's. The V and J genes are TRBV29-1 and TRBJ2-6; D is unclear. The CDR3: CSVERASGANVLTF. DNA for the CDR3: TGCAGCGTTGAAAGGGCCTCTGGGGCCAACGTCCTGACTTTC.